A single sample gave rise to the 30 T cell receptor beta chains below, sequenced in a study of graft-versus-host responses after intestinal transplantation. TCRdb's copy holds only in-frame clones and misses some; the assay was immunoSEQ multiplex PCR. The table shows just under 55,000 clones, with 91% occurring only once. Sequencing used PBMCs, obtained 650 to 670 days after intestinal transplant. These receptors all come from a human patient who received an intestinal transplant, so some T cells may come from the graft donor.

This clone was found a few times. The V gene is TRBV2, the J gene TRBJ2-3; D ambiguous. V shed 5 bases and J shed 14 bases, with 14 bases lying between them. The germline CDR1 and CDR2 sequences are SNHLY and FYNNEI. The CDR3 is 11 residues long. The CDR3 region is CASSPASYGYF. DNA for the CDR3: TGTGCCAGCAGTCCTGCTAGTTATGGGTATTTT. Using reference TRBV2 and TRBJ2-3 for the parts outside the CDR3, the full variable domain is EPEVTQTPSHQVTQMGQEVILRCVPISNHLYFYWYRQILGQKVEFLVSFYNNEISEKSEIFDDQFSVERPDGSNFTLKIRSTKLEDSAMYFCASSPASYGYFGPGTRLTVL.

V gene TRBV10-2 combines with J gene TRBJ1-1; 7 nucleotides align to TRBD1. The junction had 11 bases not matched to a gene; V was cut back by 5 bases and J by 5 bases. CDR1 is WSHSY, CDR2 SAAADI, per germline. The CDR3 consists of 15 residues. The CDR3 DNA reads TGCGCCAGCAGTACCGGTACAGGGGTGGGGACTGAAGCTTTCTTT. Its translation: CASSTGTGVGTEAFF.

The chain joins TRBV18 to TRBJ1-1; 8 nucleotides line up with TRBD1. This CDR3 has 15 amino acids. Unmatched junction bases numbered 8, after V lost 2 bases and J lost 6 bases. Germline V gives CDR1 KGHSH, CDR2 LQKENI. The CDR3 DNA sequence: TGTGCCAGCTCACCAGCAGGGGGCATCACATCTGAAGCTTTCTTT. Protein: CASSPAGGITSEAFF.

This chain's CDR3 is CASSAEYGNTIYF. CDR3 coding DNA: TGCGCCAGCAGCGCCGAGTATGGAAACACCATATATTTT. The V and J genes are TRBV5-1 and TRBJ1-3; D gene ambiguous. Trimming cost V 4 bases and J 3 bases, with 8 bases left between them. The CDR3 length is 13 residues. The germline gives CDR1 SGHRS, CDR2 YFSETQ.

This chain connects TRBV29-1 to TRBJ2-5; TRBD2 aligns across 7 bases. Germline V gene sequence: CDR1 SQVTM, CDR2 ANQGSEA. The CDR3 runs to 16 residues. The V segment lost 2 bases and the J segment 1 base; nucleotides outside the gene matches: 10. CDR3: CSVENRLAEGQETQYF. In nucleotides, the CDR3 is TGCAGCGTTGAAAATCGCCTAGCGGAGGGCCAAGAGACCCAGTACTTC.

The chain links TRBV6-1 to TRBJ1-1; perhaps TRBD1 as D (5 bases). V lost 3 bases, J lost 4 bases, and 15 bases lay in between. Looked up from germline, CDR1 is MNHNS and CDR2 is SASEGT. The CDR3 totals 15 residues. CDR3 amino acids: CASSEGVSGRTEAFF. The CDR3 nucleotides read TGTGCCAGCAGTGAGGGGGTGTCGGGCCGCACTGAAGCTTTCTTT.

This chain uses TRBV7-9 with TRBJ1-6; D perhaps matches TRBD1 (5 bases). This CDR3 region has 15 residues. Trimming took off 0 bases at V and 2 bases at J, with 5 bases between the two ends. Germline loops: CDR1 SEHNR, CDR2 FQNEAQ (reference sequence). The DNA of the CDR3 is TGTGCCAGCAGCTTAGCCAGGGCCTATAATTCACCCCTCCACTTT. Translation: CASSLARAYNSPLHF.

V and J are TRBV5-5 and TRBJ2-7; a weak D match, TRBD1 (6 bases). V lost 4 bases, J lost 7 bases, and 21 bases lay in between. The CDR3 consists of 15 residues. CDR1 is SGHKS and CDR2 is YYEKEE in the germline V gene (reference sequence). CDR3 amino acids: CASSLPRTVLFEQYF. The CDR3 nucleotides are TGTGCCAGCAGCCTGCCTAGGACAGTCCTCTTTGAGCAGTACTTC.

In this sample, this clone turned up once. This rearrangement joins TRBV6-6 to TRBJ1-5, with 8 nucleotides matching TRBD1. The V gene's germline CDR1 is MNHNY and CDR2 SVGAGI (reference sequence). The CDR3 spans 16 residues. The V gene end was trimmed by 6 bases and the J gene end by 2 bases; junction bases not matched to a gene: 9. In nucleotides, the CDR3 is TGTGCCAGCAGCCCAGCCGGACAGGGTGGCAATCAGCCCCAGCATTTT. This sequence encodes CASSPAGQGGNQPQHF.

This chain connects TRBV6-1 to TRBJ1-3; D is undetermined. V lost 6 bases, J lost 14 bases, and 14 bases lay in between. The germline CDR1 and CDR2 sequences are MNHNS and SASEGT. The CDR3 contains 11 residues. Here the CDR3 DNA reads TGTGCCAGCAGCCGGGGAGCGAGGCTATATTTT. Translation gives CASSRGARLYF.

The V and J genes are TRBV10-3 and TRBJ1-2, with D unclear. Per the germline V gene, CDR1 is ENHRY and CDR2 is SYGVKD. The CDR3 extends over 15 amino acids. V was cut by 7 bases and J by 4 bases, with 19 bases left in between. DNA for the CDR3: TGTGCCATCACGGGGAGTAACCTGGGTAGCTATGGCTACACCTTC. The encoded protein is CAITGSNLGSYGYTF.

V and J are TRBV6-6 and TRBJ1-2; 8 nucleotides agree with TRBD1. The J segment lost 5 bases and the V segment lost 3 bases, leaving 11 bases of the junction unmatched. CDR1 and CDR2 from the germline V gene are MNHNY and SVGAGI (reference sequence). CDR3 length equals 16 residues. DNA for the CDR3: TGTGCCAGCAGTTATGACAGGGGTCCCGGGGTATATGGCTACACCTTC. Encoded protein: CASSYDRGPGVYGYTF.

This chain joins TRBV10-1 and TRBJ1-2; D is unclear. Germline CDR1 is WNHNN and CDR2 is SYGVQD (reference sequence). The germline V and J ends were trimmed by 5 bases and 6 bases, with 13 bases remaining between them. The CDR3 has 13 amino acids. This CDR3 is CASSRTQLDGYTF. The DNA for the CDR3 is TGCGCCAGCAGTAGGACCCAACTCGATGGCTACACCTTC.

The chain links TRBV28 to TRBJ1-6; perhaps TRBD1 as D (5 bases). V was cut by 3 bases and J by 9 bases, with 18 bases left in between. This CDR3 comprises 16 residues. Per germline, CDR1 MDHEN and CDR2 SYDVKM. CDR3 in amino acids: CASSFAGNFASSPLHF. The CDR3 nucleotides read TGTGCCAGCAGTTTCGCAGGGAATTTTGCGAGTTCACCCCTCCACTTT.

This chain links TRBV5-8 with TRBJ2-7; 10 bases agree with TRBD1. The CDR3 length is 14 residues. Germline values: CDR1 SGHTS, CDR2 YDEGEE. The ends lost 2 bases at V and 2 bases at J; junction bases unmatched: 1. CDR3 in amino acids: CASSLGTGAYEQYF. Written as DNA, the CDR3 is TGTGCCAGCAGCTTAGGGACAGGGGCCTACGAGCAGTACTTC. The whole variable domain, remainder taken from reference TRBV5-8 and TRBJ2-7, is EAGVTQSPTHLIKTRGQQATLRCSPISGHTSVYWYQQALGLGLQFLLWYDEGEERNRGNFPPRFSGRQFPNYSSELNVNALELEDSALYLCASSLGTGAYEQYFGPGTRLTVT.

DNA for the CDR3: TGTGCCAGCTCACCATCGAATACTAGCGGGGGAATCTCCTACAATGAGCAGTTCTTC. This gives the protein CASSPSNTSGGISYNEQFF. The chain links TRBV18 to TRBJ2-1; 11 bases match TRBD2. Germline V gene sequence: CDR1 KGHSH, CDR2 LQKENI. The CDR3 loop spans 19 amino acids. The V gene end was trimmed by 2 bases and the J gene end by 0 bases; junction bases not matched to a gene: 9.

The chain employs TRBV5-1 and TRBJ1-3; D remains unclear. V shed 4 bases and J shed 0 bases, with 5 bases lying between them. CDR3 length: 13 amino acids. CDR1 and CDR2 from the germline V gene are SGHRS and YFSETQ. The CDR3 reads CASSRTSGNTIYF. The CDR3 DNA reads as TGCGCCAGCAGCCGGACCTCTGGAAACACCATATATTTT.

This chain joins TRBV9 and TRBJ2-3; 10 positions match TRBD2. The ends lost 1 base at V and 3 bases at J; junction bases unmatched: 14. CDR3 length: 19 residues. In germline, CDR1 is SGDLS, CDR2 YYNGEE. CDR3 nucleotide sequence: TGTGCCAGCAGCGTATCCCCCCTCATAGCGGGGGGTGGGACAGATACGCAGTATTTT. Translation: CASSVSPLIAGGGTDTQYF.

The V and J genes are TRBV4-1 and TRBJ2-7; no definite D call. This CDR3 has 14 residues. The germline V gene encodes CDR1 MGHRA and CDR2 YSYEKL. V was clipped by 0 bases and J by 0 bases, with 6 bases between them. The CDR3 loop is CASSQDPVSYEQYF. For the CDR3, the DNA is TGCGCCAGCAGCCAAGACCCAGTCTCCTACGAGCAGTACTTC.

This chain joins TRBV6-4 and TRBJ2-5, with D perhaps TRBD1 or TRBD2 (5 bases each). The CDR3 is 13 residues long. Germline V lookup: CDR1 MRHNA, CDR2 SNTAGT. Trimming took off 6 bases at V and 5 bases at J, with 13 bases between the two ends. CDR3 sequence (DNA): TGTGCCAGCAGCAGGGAGTCCCGGGAGACCCAGTACTTC. Residues: CASSRESRETQYF.

The chain joins TRBV9 to TRBJ1-3; D might be TRBD1 (6 bases). Per the germline V gene, CDR1 is SGDLS and CDR2 is YYNGEE. V was pared by 1 base and J by 0 bases, with 8 bases between. The CDR3 is 15 amino acids. The chain's CDR3 is CASSVRGGSGNTIYF. CDR3 DNA: TGTGCCAGCAGCGTAAGAGGGGGCTCTGGAAACACCATATATTTT.

The V call is TRBV25-1, the J call TRBJ1-2; 7 bases agree with TRBD1. The CDR3 consists of 14 residues. The V segment lost 2 bases and the J segment 8 bases; nucleotides outside the gene matches: 8. Germline V lookup: CDR1 MGHDK, CDR2 SYGVNS. CDR3 loop: CASSEQARGGGYTF. CDR3 coding DNA: TGTGCCAGCAGTGAACAGGCCAGGGGGGGAGGCTACACCTTC.

The CDR3 DNA is TGTGCCAGCTCACCCTCAACCAAGAGCGGAAACACCATATATTTT. Translating it yields CASSPSTKSGNTIYF. This chain uses TRBV18 with TRBJ1-3, with no clear D. V dropped 3 bases and J dropped 4 bases, with 13 bases sitting between them. The CDR3 spans 15 residues. Germline CDR1 is KGHSH and CDR2 is LQKENI.

The CDR3: CASSQEWNQPQHF. CDR3 sequence (DNA): TGTGCCAGCAGCCAAGAATGGAATCAGCCCCAGCATTTT. This chain links TRBV4-2 with TRBJ1-5; no reliable D call. Germline V gene lookup returns CDR1 LGHNA and CDR2 YNFKEQ. Trimming removed 0 bases at V and 4 bases at J, with 4 bases between. The CDR3 is made up of 13 amino acids.

V usage is TRBV4-1 and J usage is TRBJ1-2, with D possibly matching TRBD1 (5 bases). The CDR3 length is 14 residues. CDR1 is MGHRA and CDR2 is YSYEKL in the germline V gene. V lost 4 bases to trimming and J lost 0 bases, with 9 bases between them. CDR3 loop: CASSPGGPNYGYTF. CDR3 bases: TGCGCCAGCAGCCCGGGGGGTCCTAACTATGGCTACACCTTC.

CDR3 protein: CASRSLRSRDQRRNTEAFF. The CDR3 DNA sequence: TGTGCCAGTAGATCTCTTAGGTCCCGGGACCAAAGGCGGAACACTGAAGCTTTCTTT. This sequence joins TRBV19 and TRBJ1-1; a weak D match, TRBD1 (5 bases). The CDR3 loop spans 19 amino acids. CDR1 is LNHDA, CDR2 SQIVND, per germline (reference sequence). The V gene lost 6 bases and the J gene lost 1 base, with 27 bases spanning the gap.

The chain links TRBV19 to TRBJ2-1, with 10 bases identical to TRBD2. CDR1 and CDR2 (germline): LNHDA, SQIVND (reference sequence). The CDR3 totals 15 residues. V was pared by 4 bases and J by 9 bases, with 9 bases of the junction left unmatched. CDR3: CASSTVSGGQSEQFF. CDR3 coding DNA: TGTGCCAGTAGTACCGTTAGCGGGGGGCAATCTGAGCAGTTCTTC.

Only one count was recorded for this clone. This chain uses TRBV5-5 with TRBJ1-2, with D tentatively TRBD1 (6 bases). The CDR3 totals 15 residues. V lost 6 bases and J lost 1, with 16 bases in between. In germline, CDR1 is SGHKS, CDR2 YYEKEE (reference sequence). This CDR3 is CASNVGPGVNYGYTF. The CDR3 DNA is TGTGCCAGCAACGTCGGACCAGGGGTTAACTATGGCTACACCTTC.

The rearrangement uses TRBV2 and TRBJ2-7; D gene unclear. Germline loops: CDR1 SNHLY, CDR2 FYNNEI. With 1 base removed from V and 2 bases from J, the gap between germline ends came to 6 bases. The CDR3 extends over 13 amino acids. Written as DNA, the CDR3 is TGTGCCAGCAGTGAAGGGCAGACCTACGAGCAGTACTTC. This sequence encodes CASSEGQTYEQYF.

The rearrangement joins TRBV29-1 to TRBJ2-3; 7 bases match TRBD1. V gave up 7 bases and J gave up 0 bases; unmatched junction bases: 7. This CDR3 contains 14 residues. Germline CDR1 and CDR2: SQVTM and ANQGSEA. DNA of the CDR3: TGCAGCGCTGGGACAGCTGCTAGCACAGATACGCAGTATTTT. Translating gives CSAGTAASTDTQYF.